A selection of T cell receptor beta chains follows, all from one sample in a study of radiation and T cells in renal cell carcinoma. Clones were sequenced by immunoSEQ multiplex PCR, and TCRdb holds only the in-frame ones, with some missing. In the table there are 120,000 or so clones, approximately 85% of which are singletons. The sequenced sample was blood, obtained from a patient whose treatment included radiotherapy and nephrectomy. The receptors here all came from a man aged 50-59 years with renal cell carcinoma. CDR3s include the opening cysteine and the closing phenylalanine or tryptophan. A D gene is named only where the DNA matches it firmly. Only part of the rows carry a size: once, few, many, or a class if the clone is expanded.

size: .
V: TRBV7-8
J: TRBJ2-1
D: .
CDR3: CASSLTGGGRREQFF
DNA: TGTGCCAGCAGCTTAACTGGGGGCGGACGACGTGAGCAGTTCTTC

size: .
V: TRBV19
J: TRBJ1-4
D: .
CDR3: CASSIDHTEKLFF
DNA: TGTGCCAGTAGTATAGATCATACAGAAAAACTGTTTTTT

size: .
V: TRBV5-1
J: TRBJ2-3
D: TRBD1
CDR3: CASSSPTTGGGGDTQYF
DNA: TGCGCCAGCAGCTCACCGACCACAGGGGGCGGGGGAGATACGCAGTATTTT

size: .
V: TRBV7-2
J: TRBJ1-1
D: .
CDR3: CASSLLDRYTEAFF
DNA: TGTGCCAGCAGCCTATTAGACCGATACACTGAAGCTTTCTTT

size: .
V: TRBV5-3
J: TRBJ1-2
D: TRBD1
CDR3: CARSRGQGFIANYGYTF
DNA: TGTGCCAGAAGCAGGGGACAGGGATTCATAGCTAACTATGGCTACACCTTC

size: .
V: TRBV5-6
J: TRBJ2-1
D: TRBD2
CDR3: CASSLARLAGGPGNEQFF
DNA: TGTGCCAGCAGCTTGGCCCGGCTAGCGGGAGGGCCGGGGAATGAGCAGTTCTTC

size: .
V: TRBV6-6
J: TRBJ1-5
D: .
CDR3: CASSAGRQPQHF
DNA: TGTGCCAGCAGCGCTGGACGCCAGCCCCAGCATTTT

size: .
V: TRBV6-1
J: TRBJ2-7
D: .
CDR3: CASSELPGGYEQYF
DNA: TGTGCCAGCAGTGAACTGCCAGGGGGGTACGAGCAGTACTTC

size: few
V: TRBV9
J: TRBJ2-1
D: TRBD2
CDR3: CASSVVAGDEQFF
DNA: TGTGCCAGCAGCGTAGTTGCGGGAGATGAGCAGTTCTTC

size: .
V: TRBV19
J: TRBJ1-5
D: TRBD1
CDR3: CASNRQGQGNQPQHF
DNA: TGTGCCAGTAATAGACAGGGGCAGGGCAATCAGCCCCAGCATTTT

size: medium-sized
V: TRBV9
J: TRBJ2-2
D: .
CDR3: CASSVKELFF
DNA: TGTGCCAGCAGCGTAAAGGAGCTGTTTTTT

size: .
V: TRBV15
J: TRBJ2-7
D: .
CDR3: CATSRVRGQGYEQYF
DNA: TGTGCCACCAGCAGAGTAAGAGGGCAGGGCTACGAGCAGTACTTC

size: .
V: TRBV6-5
J: TRBJ2-5
D: TRBD2
CDR3: CASSYAFGGGFETQYF
DNA: TGTGCCAGCAGTTACGCTTTCGGGGGGGGATTTGAGACCCAGTACTTC

size: once
V: TRBV6-4
J: TRBJ2-1
D: .
CDR3: CASSEGGVDEQFF
DNA: TGTGCCAGCAGCGAGGGGGGCGTCGATGAGCAGTTCTTC

size: few
V: TRBV23-1
J: TRBJ2-7
D: .
CDR3: CASSQSVEQPSEQYF
DNA: TGCGCCAGCAGTCAATCAGTAGAACAGCCTTCGGAGCAGTACTTC

size: .
V: TRBV7-9
J: TRBJ2-7
D: .
CDR3: CASSLTGGRDEQYF
DNA: TGTGCCAGCAGCTTAACAGGTGGAAGAGACGAGCAGTACTTC

size: few
V: TRBV19
J: TRBJ1-5
D: .
CDR3: CASSTGSQGQPQHF
DNA: TGTGCCAGTAGTACCGGGTCTCAAGGTCAGCCCCAGCATTTT

size: few
V: TRBV28
J: TRBJ2-1
D: .
CDR3: CASSDQTTGTTESKQFF
DNA: TGTGCCAGCAGTGATCAGACAACCGGGACGACGGAATCAAAACAGTTCTTC

size: once
V: TRBV9
J: TRBJ2-6
D: TRBD1
CDR3: CASSVRQGSSGANVLTF
DNA: TGTGCCAGCAGCGTGAGACAGGGTTCGTCTGGGGCCAACGTCCTGACTTTC

size: .
V: TRBV4-3
J: TRBJ2-1
D: .
CDR3: CASSQISGAYNEQFF
DNA: TGCGCCAGCAGCCAAATTTCGGGGGCATACAATGAGCAGTTCTTC

size: .
V: TRBV4-1
J: TRBJ2-7
D: TRBD2
CDR3: CASSQGGTTAYEQYF
DNA: TGCGCCAGCAGCCAAGGGGGGACTACGGCCTACGAGCAGTACTTC

size: .
V: TRBV7-8
J: TRBJ1-1
D: .
CDR3: CASSRWASTMNTEAFF
DNA: TGTGCCAGCAGCCGTTGGGCTAGTACCATGAACACTGAAGCTTTCTTT

size: many
V: TRBV27
J: TRBJ2-7
D: TRBD2
CDR3: CASSARLATAYEQYF
DNA: TGTGCCAGCAGTGCGCGACTAGCGACGGCCTACGAGCAGTACTTC

size: .
V: TRBV2
J: TRBJ1-3
D: TRBD1
CDR3: CASMRGVAQGSGRDSGNTIYF
DNA: TGTGCCAGCATGAGGGGGGTTGCACAGGGGTCTGGTCGGGACTCTGGAAACACCATATATTTT

size: few
V: TRBV19
J: TRBJ2-2
D: .
CDR3: CASSSTGGLASPGELFF
DNA: TGTGCCAGTAGCTCCACCGGGGGACTTGCCTCTCCCGGGGAGCTGTTTTTT

size: .
V: TRBV7-2
J: TRBJ2-5
D: .
CDR3: CASSLGHQETQYF
DNA: TGTGCCAGCAGCTTAGGGCACCAAGAGACCCAGTACTTC

size: .
V: TRBV29-1
J: TRBJ2-7
D: TRBD1
CDR3: CSVGGQGYEQYF
DNA: TGCAGCGTTGGAGGACAGGGTTACGAGCAGTACTTC

size: .
V: TRBV6-6
J: TRBJ2-5
D: .
CDR3: CASSPNPLEAQYF
DNA: TGTGCCAGCAGCCCCAACCCGTTGGAGGCCCAGTACTTC

size: .
V: TRBV7-9
J: TRBJ1-4
D: TRBD1
CDR3: CASRTSGTGDEKLFF
DNA: TGTGCCAGCAGGACATCCGGGACAGGGGACGAAAAACTGTTTTTT

size: few
V: TRBV19
J: TRBJ1-1
D: .
CDR3: CASSGQLRTEAFF
DNA: TGTGCCAGTAGTGGCCAGCTACGCACTGAAGCTTTCTTT

size: .
V: TRBV6-6
J: TRBJ2-7
D: TRBD2
CDR3: CASSSRAGESYEQYF
DNA: TGTGCCAGCAGTTCCCGCGCGGGGGAGTCCTACGAGCAGTACTTC

size: .
V: TRBV7-2
J: TRBJ2-5
D: .
CDR3: CASSLGQGYQETQYF
DNA: TGTGCCAGCAGCTTAGGACAAGGATACCAAGAGACCCAGTACTTC

size: .
V: TRBV7-6
J: TRBJ1-2
D: .
CDR3: CASSLDTHYGYTF
DNA: TGTGCCAGCAGCTTAGACACCCACTATGGCTACACCTTC